This T cell receptor (beta chain) was documented in a study of T cell changes during pregnancy in multiple sclerosis. V was shortened by 1 base and J by 10 bases, with 11 bases between the two germline ends. The CDR3 has 13 amino acids. Germline V lookup: CDR1 SEHNR, CDR2 FQNEAQ (reference sequence). TCRdb keeps only in-frame clones here, not all; method: immunoSEQ multiplex PCR. The data show tens of thousands of clones, 80% to 95% seen once. Specimen: peripheral blood, collected in the second trimester of pregnancy. This TCR derives from a female donor with multiple sclerosis, enrolled in a pregnancy study. The genes are TRBV7-9 and TRBJ2-1; D is ambiguous. CDR3 in amino acids: CASSLVYGSEQFF. DNA of the CDR3: TGTGCCAGCAGCTTAGTTTACGGTAGCGAGCAGTTCTTC.